The 20 T cell receptor beta chains reported below all come from one sample, sequenced in a study of radiotherapy plus CTLA-4 blockade in lung cancer (dated by TCRdb to the late 2010s). Preparation of the library involved the immunoSEQ multiplex PCR assay. Entries here come from immuneACCESS through TCRdb and include only in-frame sequences with V and J called. Some clones fail to appear in such tables; in the studies checked, an unresolved V gene covers under half of the shortfall, and the cause of the remainder is unknown. This sample is represented by about 95,000 clones; more than 75% of them were singletons. The ten largest account for 3.4% of the sample. Material: peripheral blood, obtained from a patient treated with radiotherapy plus ipilimumab. All receptors come from a human donor with non-small cell lung cancer who had a partial response to radiotherapy plus ipilimumab.

The V call is TRBV27, the J call TRBJ2-7; the match to TRBD2 covers 9 bases. V shed 8 bases, J shed 4 bases, and the junction held 9 bases outside the gene matches. Germline V gives CDR1 MNHEY, CDR2 SMNVEV (reference sequence). This CDR3 has 14 residues. CDR3 loop: CASGKREVGYEQYF. In nucleotides, the CDR3 is TGTGCCAGCGGGAAGCGGGAGGTCGGGTACGAGCAGTACTTC.

This chain links TRBV5-1 with TRBJ2-1; D possibly corresponds to TRBD2 (5 bases). The germline V and J ends were trimmed by 4 bases and 0 bases, with 5 bases remaining between them. Germline loops: CDR1 SGHRS, CDR2 YFSETQ. CDR3 length: 13 residues. CDR3 nucleotides: TGCGCCAGCAGCAGCGGCTCCTACAATGAGCAGTTCTTC. Its translation is CASSSGSYNEQFF.

V usage is TRBV27 and J usage is TRBJ2-7, with TRBD2 matching 15 bases. CDR3 length: 19 amino acids. Germline assignment: CDR1 MNHEY and CDR2 SMNVEV (reference sequence). V gave up 5 bases and J gave up 1 base; unmatched junction bases: 12. As DNA, the CDR3 is TGTGCCAGCAGTCCCCGGACTAGCGGGAGGGCCTTGGTATCCTACGAGCAGTACTTC. Encoded protein: CASSPRTSGRALVSYEQYF.

This clone appeared a single time. The DNA for the CDR3 is TGTGCCAGCAGTAAACTAGGGGGGACAGGGGGTAGTAATGAGCAGTTCTTC. Its protein is CASSKLGGTGGSNEQFF. The chain uses TRBV2 and TRBJ2-1, with TRBD1 identical over 11 bases. Germline CDR1 is SNHLY and CDR2 is FYNNEI. Trimming cost V 5 bases and J 7 bases; bases outside gene matches: 13. The CDR3 spans 17 residues. Filled out from reference TRBV2 and TRBJ2-1, the complete variable domain reads EPEVTQTPSHQVTQMGQEVILRCVPISNHLYFYWYRQILGQKVEFLVSFYNNEISEKSEIFDDQFSVERPDGSNFTLKIRSTKLEDSAMYFCASSKLGGTGGSNEQFFGPGTRLTVL.

In this sample, this clone turned up once. The genes are TRBV4-2 and TRBJ1-4; D possibly corresponds to TRBD1 (5 bases). V dropped 0 bases and J dropped 5 bases, with 13 bases sitting between them. Per the germline V gene, CDR1 is LGHNA and CDR2 is YNFKEQ. The CDR3 loop spans 16 amino acids. CDR3 DNA: TGTGCCAGCAGCCAAGATAACAGGACACCAAATGAAAAACTGTTTTTT. Translated, it gives CASSQDNRTPNEKLFF.

This clone occurred a few times. The chain joins TRBV5-1 to TRBJ1-3; the D is unclear. This CDR3 contains 15 residues. Germline V CDR1 and CDR2: SGHRS, YFSETQ. V was shortened by 1 base and J by 0 bases, with 8 bases between the two germline ends. The CDR3 sequence: CASSLNQNSGNTIYF. Here the CDR3 DNA reads TGCGCCAGCAGCTTGAATCAGAACTCTGGAAACACCATATATTTT.

The chain joins TRBV27 to TRBJ1-1; D is possibly TRBD1 (5 bases). The V end was cut by 5 bases, the J end by 5 bases, with 15 bases between. From germline, CDR1 is MNHEY and CDR2 SMNVEV (reference sequence). The CDR3 has 14 residues. Here the CDR3 DNA reads TGTGCCAGCAGTCCCCATGGCGGGGGGACTGAAGCTTTCTTT. It is translated as CASSPHGGGTEAFF.

V gene TRBV18 combines with J gene TRBJ2-2, with 9 bases lining up with TRBD1. V shed 6 bases and J 4 bases; nucleotides not matched to a gene: 9. Per germline, CDR1 KGHSH and CDR2 LQKENI. The CDR3 sequence is 16 residues long. CDR3 residues: CASSTGTGRSTGELFF. CDR3 DNA sequence: TGTGCCAGCTCTACCGGGACAGGGAGGAGCACCGGGGAGCTGTTTTTT.

V gene TRBV5-4 combines with J gene TRBJ1-1; maybe TRBD1 (6 bases). This CDR3 region has 15 residues. CDR1 SGHNT and CDR2 YYREEE come from the germline V gene (reference sequence). Trimming removed 2 bases from V and 1 base from J, with 12 bases in between. The DNA of the CDR3 is TGTGCCAGCAGCTTAGGACAGTACGGGAACACTGAAGCTTTCTTT. Encoded protein: CASSLGQYGNTEAFF.

J is TRBJ1-2 and V is TRBV6-5; D is ambiguous. Germline CDR1 MNHEY, CDR2 SVGAGI. Trimming shortened V by 2 bases and J by 2 bases, and 6 bases separated the two germline ends. CDR3 size: 13 residues. DNA for the CDR3: TGTGCCAGCAGTTACAACAGCAACTATGGCTACACCTTC. It yields the protein CASSYNSNYGYTF.

The chain employs TRBV11-2 and TRBJ2-7, with TRBD2 matching over 7 bases. The CDR3 consists of 15 residues. Germline loops: CDR1 SGHAT, CDR2 FQNNGV. Trimming at V came to 4 bases and at J to 9 bases, leaving 15 bases not matched to a gene. The chain's CDR3 is CASSSPWGGSLGQYF. CDR3 coding DNA: TGTGCCAGCAGCTCCCCATGGGGCGGGAGTCTTGGGCAGTACTTC. Based on the CDR3 plus reference TRBV11-2 and TRBJ2-7, the full variable domain is EAGVAQSPRYKIIEKRQSVAFWCNPISGHATLYWYQQILGQGPKLLIQFQNNGVVDDSQLPKDRFSAERLKGVDSTLKIQPAKLEDSAVYLCASSSPWGGSLGQYFGPGTRLTVT.

The chain carries TRBV6-7 and TRBJ2-1; 8 bases align to TRBD2. TRBV6-7 is designated an ORF whose function remains uncertain. The CDR3 covers 16 residues. J gave up 6 bases and V 2 bases, and 9 bases lay outside the gene matches. The CDR3 sequence is CASSYPPGGGFNEQFF. The CDR3 bases are TGTGCCAGCAGTTACCCTCCCGGGGGGGGGTTCAATGAGCAGTTCTTC.

In nucleotides, the CDR3 is TGTGCCAGCAGTCCCAGGGGTGGCTACACCTTC. It encodes CASSPRGGYTF. V and J are TRBV28 and TRBJ1-2, with a weak D call TRBD1 (6 bases). Germline CDR1 is MDHEN and CDR2 is SYDVKM. V gave up 5 bases and J gave up 7 bases, with 8 bases separating them. The CDR3 has 11 amino acids.

V is TRBV18 and J is TRBJ1-2; the D is unclear. Looked up from germline, CDR1 is KGHSH and CDR2 is LQKENI. Trimming removed 1 base at V and 3 bases at J, with 6 bases between. The CDR3 spans 13 residues. CDR3: CASSPQGDYGYTF. The CDR3 bases are TGTGCCAGCTCACCACAGGGAGACTATGGCTACACCTTC.

The chain couples TRBV29-1 to TRBJ2-3; D perhaps matches TRBD1 (5 bases). The V gene lost 4 bases and the J gene lost 2 bases, with 13 bases spanning the gap. The CDR3 extends over 14 amino acids. The germline V gene has CDR1 SQVTM and CDR2 ANQGSEA. The CDR3 loop reads CSVVGADFTDTQYF. The CDR3 DNA follows: TGCAGCGTTGTTGGGGCGGATTTCACAGATACGCAGTATTTT.

The rearrangement joins TRBV30 to TRBJ2-5; 12 positions match TRBD2. Germline V gene lookup returns CDR1 GTSNPN and CDR2 SVGIG (reference sequence). The trim removed 0 bases at V and 3 bases at J, leaving 8 bases unmatched. CDR3 length: 17 residues. The CDR3 sequence is CAWSVRIWTSGKETQYF. The CDR3 nucleotides read TGTGCCTGGAGTGTACGGATTTGGACTAGCGGGAAAGAGACCCAGTACTTC.

About this clone itself: The sample holds other DNA sequences that translate to the same CDR3. The genes are TRBV15 and TRBJ1-2; 7 bases are a match to TRBD1. In germline, CDR1 is LNHNV, CDR2 YYDKDF (reference sequence). The junction had 13 bases not matched to a gene; V was cut back by 5 bases and J by 7 bases. The CDR3 loop spans 15 amino acids. CDR3 sequence reads: CATSEFRQGLSGYTF. In DNA form, the CDR3 reads TGTGCCACCAGCGAGTTCAGACAGGGACTTAGTGGCTACACCTTC.

This sequence joins TRBV4-1 and TRBJ1-2; no clear D. The germline V gene has CDR1 MGHRA and CDR2 YSYEKL. Between the trimmed V and J ends, which lost 4 bases and 2 bases, there was a span of 14 bases. This CDR3 has 15 residues. CDR3 protein: CASSPQVPINYGYTF. In DNA, the CDR3 is TGCGCCAGCAGCCCACAAGTTCCGATCAACTATGGCTACACCTTC.

CDR3 nucleotides: TGCGCCAGCAACCTAGCGGGAGCGGGCGATACGCAGTATTTT. Protein product: CASNLAGAGDTQYF. This rearrangement joins TRBV5-1 to TRBJ2-3, with 10 bases identical to TRBD2. The germline V gene encodes CDR1 SGHRS and CDR2 YFSETQ. The V and J ends lost 6 bases and 6 bases, in that order; junction bases with no gene match: 7. This CDR3 region has 14 residues.

This chain links TRBV27 with TRBJ1-4; D possibly corresponds to TRBD1 (5 bases). Germline V gene sequence: CDR1 MNHEY, CDR2 SMNVEV (reference sequence). The V and J ends lost 6 bases and 8 bases respectively, with 10 bases between them. This CDR3 is 12 amino acids long. CDR3 in DNA: TGTGCCAGCAGGGCAGGGCGGGAAAAACTGTTTTTT. Translating gives CASRAGREKLFF.